The 25 T cell receptor beta chains below come from one sample, sequenced in a study of regulatory T cells in long-lasting Graves disease. Time point indicated: persistent/refractory GD, antithyroid drugs over 5 years with positive TRAb. TCR sequences were obtained from RNA taken from PBMCs. Building the TCR beta libraries relied on iRepertoire HTBI primers, and CDR3 regions underwent Arm-PCR. MiXCR was run by TCRdb on the multiplex PCR reads, yielding one entry per CDR3 protein. The repertoire holds more than 300,000 distinct CDR3 sequences, with about 18% as singletons. The sequencing here drew on peripheral blood mononuclear cells (PBMCs), taken when the disease was refractory, from a patient treated with antithyroid drugs. The origin of the receptors is a female donor with Graves disease.

This clonotype was recorded a few times. This rearrangement joins TRBV5-1 to TRBJ1-1; TRBD1 is a possible D gene (5 bases). The CDR3 totals 12 residues. The V gene's germline CDR1 is SGHRS and CDR2 YFSETQ. V was shortened by 4 bases and J by 6 bases, with 10 bases between the two germline ends. CDR3 DNA sequence: TGCGCCAGCAGCCAGGGTACTCCTGAAGCTTTCTTT. Its translation: CASSQGTPEAFF.

V is TRBV7-2 and J is TRBJ1-2; D is unclear. Trimming stripped 5 bases from V and 0 bases from J, with 22 bases between. The V gene's germline CDR1 is SGHTA and CDR2 FQGNSA. CDR3 size: 18 residues. The CDR3 DNA reads as TGTGCCAGCAGCCAAGAGCCGTTCCTAACAACCTCTAACTATGGCTACACCTTC. It specifies CASSQEPFLTTSNYGYTF.

This clonotype has ten or more counts. The chain is built from TRBV28 and TRBJ2-7, with 7 bases identical to TRBD2. Germline trimming cut 6 bases from V and 0 bases from J; bases unmatched to any gene: 8. The CDR3 loop spans 15 amino acids. Per the germline V gene, CDR1 is MDHEN and CDR2 is SYDVKM. The CDR3 protein is CASRLSGILSYEQYF. In DNA, the CDR3 is TGTGCCAGCAGACTGAGCGGGATCCTCTCCTACGAGCAGTACTTC.

This clonotype was seen repeatedly, ten times or more. This chain connects TRBV28 to TRBJ2-5; no clear D gene. V lost 1 base to trimming and J lost 1 base, with 4 bases between them. This CDR3 spans 13 amino acids. In germline, CDR1 is MDHEN, CDR2 SYDVKM. The CDR3 sequence: CASSLLAQETQYF. For the CDR3, the DNA is TGTGCCAGCAGTTTATTGGCCCAAGAGACCCAGTACTTC.

CDR3 protein: CASSTPLAGTSRDTQYF. For the CDR3, the DNA is TGTGCCAGTAGTACCCCACTAGCGGGGACCTCGAGGGATACGCAGTATTTT. The chain joins TRBV19 to TRBJ2-3, with 10 bases aligning to TRBD2. CDR1 is LNHDA, CDR2 SQIVND, per germline (reference sequence). Trimming cost V 4 bases and J 6 bases; bases outside gene matches: 13. This CDR3 spans 17 amino acids.

This clonotype was seen once. A much larger clone differs by one base, so this may be a read error. The chain couples TRBV27 to TRBJ2-7; 9 bases match TRBD2. From germline, CDR1 is MNHEY and CDR2 SMNVEV (reference sequence). The J segment lost 6 bases and the V segment lost 5 bases, leaving 11 bases of the junction unmatched. This CDR3 has 15 amino acids. In DNA, the CDR3 is TGTGCCAGCAGTCCCATCTTAGCGGGAGCAGGCGAGCAGTACTTC. It codes for CASSPILAGAGEQYF.

This clonotype was observed once. This sequence joins TRBV28 and TRBJ2-1, with 8 bases aligning to TRBD1. From germline, CDR1 is MDHEN and CDR2 SYDVKM. Trimming took 2 bases from V and 5 from J; bases not matched to a gene: 8. This CDR3 contains 16 residues. Here the CDR3 DNA reads TGTGCCAGCAGTTTACCCGCGGGACAGGTCGACAATGAGCAGTTCTTC. Protein product: CASSLPAGQVDNEQFF. Full variable domain (missing parts from reference TRBV28 and TRBJ2-1): DVKVTQSSRYLVKRTGEKVFLECVQDMDHENMFWYRQDPGLGLRLIYFSYDVKMKEKGDIPEGYSVSREKKERFSLILESASTNQTSMYLCASSLPAGQVDNEQFFGPGTRLTVL.

Of note for this clonotype: A much larger clone differs by one base, so this may be a read error. No conserved phenylalanine or tryptophan is present at the end of the CDR3, so a read error is the likely explanation. V and J are TRBV3-1 and TRBJ1-2; 11 bases are a match to TRBD1. The CDR3 runs to 16 residues. The ends lost 4 bases at V and 4 bases at J; junction bases unmatched: 8. The germline gives CDR1 LGHDT, CDR2 YNNKEL (reference sequence). CDR3 residues: CASSPDRGRVTYGYTL. The CDR3 bases are TGTGCCAGCAGCCCGGACAGGGGGCGCGTTACCTATGGCTACACCCTC.

The sample holds many counts of this clonotype. The chain is built from TRBV11-2 and TRBJ1-4, with 9 nucleotides matching TRBD1. The CDR3 is 12 residues long. V dropped 6 bases and J dropped 8; count of bases not matched to a gene: 1. Germline CDR1 SGHAT, CDR2 FQNNGV. The CDR3 coding sequence is TGTGCCAGCAGGGGACAGGGCGAAAAACTGTTTTTT. This codes for CASRGQGEKLFF.

This clonotype was observed a handful of times. This chain joins TRBV9 and TRBJ2-1, with D possibly being TRBD2 (5 bases). Trimming shortened V by 4 bases and J by 3 bases, and 8 bases separated the two germline ends. Germline lookup yields CDR1 SGDLS and CDR2 YYNGEE. The CDR3 consists of 13 residues. The CDR3 is CASSRTVYNEQFF. CDR3 in DNA: TGTGCCAGCAGCCGGACTGTCTACAATGAGCAGTTCTTC.

In the case of this clonotype: Just one base apart from a much larger clone, this may be a read error. The rearrangement uses TRBV12-3 or TRBV12-4 and TRBJ1-5, with 7 positions matching TRBD1. The CDR3 is made up of 17 amino acids. With 3 bases clipped from V and 5 bases from J, the junction kept 13 bases outside the gene matches. The DNA of the CDR3 is TGTGCCAGCAGTTTGACAGGGCTCCTTTGGGGCGATCAGCCCCAGCATTTT. Translating it yields CASSLTGLLWGDQPQHF.

J is TRBJ2-5 and V is TRBV6-2 or TRBV6-3, with D possibly called TRBD1 or TRBD2 (5 bases each). V lost 4 bases to trimming and J lost 4 bases, with 16 bases between them. The CDR3 has 15 residues. Germline CDR1 is MNHEY and CDR2 is SVGEGT. Here the CDR3 DNA reads TGTGCCAGCAGTTTTGAACGGGGCCCCCGAGAGACCCAGTACTTC. Its translation: CASSFERGPRETQYF.

V and J are TRBV27 and TRBJ1-1; 7 bases map to TRBD1. The CDR3 totals 13 residues. J lost 7 bases, V lost 5 bases, and 7 bases had no gene match. Germline CDR1 reads MNHEY; CDR2 reads SMNVEV (reference sequence). The CDR3 protein is CASSERRDSEAFF. As DNA, the CDR3 is TGTGCCAGCAGTGAACGCCGGGACAGTGAAGCTTTCTTT.

Remarks on this clonotype: Just one base apart from a much larger clone, this may be a read error. The rearrangement links TRBV2 to TRBJ2-5; D call uncertain. The CDR3 loop spans 15 amino acids. Per the germline V gene, CDR1 is SNHLY and CDR2 is FYNNEI. V gave up 7 bases and J gave up 5 bases, with 20 bases separating them. DNA for the CDR3: TGTGCCAGCAAACTTGACCTGCCGGCGCAGGAGACCCAGTACTTC. Translated: CASKLDLPAQETQYF.

This clonotype occurred a few times. V usage is TRBV5-1 and J usage is TRBJ2-2; D is possibly TRBD1 (7 bases). Germline lookup yields CDR1 SGHRS and CDR2 YFSETQ. This CDR3 has 16 residues. Trimming pared 1 base from V and 5 bases from J, leaving 15 bases between. The CDR3 sequence: CASSLQAGGRTGELFF. CDR3 bases: TGCGCCAGCAGCTTGCAAGCAGGGGGGAGGACCGGGGAGCTGTTTTTT.

This clonotype appeared many times. The CDR3 reads CASSYGAEQGPEQYF. The CDR3 DNA reads TGTGCCAGCAGTTACGGGGCCGAACAGGGCCCCGAGCAGTACTTC. The chain recombines TRBV6-5 with TRBJ2-7, with TRBD1 as a possible D gene (6 bases). Trimming left V 2 bases short and J 6 bases short, with 17 bases between. Germline CDR1 MNHEY, CDR2 SVGAGI. The CDR3 consists of 15 residues.

Details on this clonotype: Sequence at one end of the junction differs from germline and may be a read error. V is TRBV5-1 and J is TRBJ1-6; no reliable D call. Germline CDR1 SGHRS, CDR2 YFSETQ. The CDR3 covers 16 residues. The CDR3 protein is CASSLQPTDNNSPLHF. CDR3 bases: TGTGCCAGCAGCTTGCAGCCAACGGATAATAATTCACCCCTCCACTTT.

This clonotype showed up just a few times. The V call is TRBV4-1, the J call TRBJ1-1, with D hard to call. The V end lost 2 bases, the J end lost 1 base, and 8 bases lay between the germline ends. Per the germline V gene, CDR1 is MGHRA and CDR2 is YSYEKL. The CDR3 length is 14 residues. CDR3 region: CASSQLYGNTEAFF. CDR3 DNA: TGCGCCAGCAGCCAACTGTACGGGAACACTGAAGCTTTCTTT.

The table lists this clonotype with a few counts. The chain recombines TRBV11-2 with TRBJ2-6; D may match TRBD1 or TRBD2 (6 bases each). CDR3 length: 16 amino acids. Trimming cost V 6 bases and J 2 bases, with 14 bases left between them. Germline loops: CDR1 SGHAT, CDR2 FQNNGV. The CDR3 loop reads CASRGGAGAGANVLTF. CDR3 nucleotide sequence: TGTGCCAGCAGAGGAGGGGCAGGGGCTGGGGCCAACGTCCTGACTTTC.

This clonotype was recorded at least ten times. The CDR3 loop is CASRRLQGWAEAFF. The CDR3 DNA is TGTGCCAGCAGACGACTACAGGGTTGGGCTGAAGCTTTCTTT. The genes are TRBV12-3 or TRBV12-4 and TRBJ1-1, with a weak D call TRBD1 (6 bases). V lost 6 bases to trimming and J lost 6 bases, with 17 bases between them. The CDR3 runs 14 residues.

This clonotype was picked up many times. The V gene is TRBV7-9, the J gene TRBJ2-7; tentatively, D is TRBD2 (5 bases). The CDR3 contains 13 residues. Germline V CDR1 and CDR2: SEHNR, FQNEAQ (reference sequence). Trimming took 0 bases from V and 5 from J, leaving 8 bases between them. CDR3 protein: CASSLAGVNEQYF. For the CDR3, the DNA is TGTGCCAGCAGCTTAGCGGGAGTGAACGAGCAGTACTTC.

The rearrangement links TRBV9 to TRBJ1-1, with D perhaps matching TRBD1 (6 bases). With 3 bases removed from V and 4 bases from J, the gap between germline ends came to 16 bases. Germline values: CDR1 SGDLS, CDR2 YYNGEE. This CDR3 is built from 15 residues. The chain's CDR3 is CASSAEGGSRTEAFF. CDR3 DNA: TGTGCCAGCAGCGCCGAGGGGGGTAGTCGCACTGAAGCTTTCTTT.

This clonotype was observed many times. The gene calls are TRBV2 and TRBJ2-7, with D tentatively TRBD2 (6 bases). V was pared by 7 bases and J by 2 bases, with 9 bases between. The CDR3 extends over 12 amino acids. The V gene's germline CDR1 is SNHLY and CDR2 FYNNEI. CDR3 coding DNA: TGTGCCAGCAAAGGGACTCCCTACGAGCAGTACTTC. Translation: CASKGTPYEQYF.

The J gene is TRBJ1-5, the V gene TRBV29-1; unclear D gene. Between the trimmed V and J ends, which lost 6 bases and 9 bases, there was a span of 12 bases. The CDR3 loop spans 11 amino acids. Germline CDR1 is SQVTM and CDR2 is ANQGSEA. Written as DNA, the CDR3 is TGCAGCGTACGGGGTGCGGGGCCCCAGCATTTT. It yields the protein CSVRGAGPQHF.

This clonotype was counted ten times or more. V and J are TRBV11-2 and TRBJ2-7; D unresolved. The germline V and J ends were trimmed by 2 bases and 2 bases, with 16 bases remaining between them. This CDR3 is built from 16 residues. Germline V lookup: CDR1 SGHAT, CDR2 FQNNGV. The CDR3 spells CASSLTVAGRTYEQYF. The CDR3 DNA sequence: TGTGCCAGCAGCTTAACTGTCGCAGGCCGGACCTACGAGCAGTACTTC.